Detailed here is one T cell receptor beta chain. Its antigen remains unidentified. TCRdb re-called the 5' RACE reads; one entry per CDR3 protein, DNA not given. There are some 500,000 distinct CDR3 sequences in the sample, with about 1.5% held by the top ten. The data originate from a study of T cells expressing NK-cell markers. Overall study: From sorted CD3+CD56+NKG2C+, CD3+CD56+NKG2C- and CD3+CD56-NKG2C+ T cells came the TCR beta repertoires. Study findings and constraints: The contribution of dominant NKG2C+ clonotypes to CD8+ T cells in about six donors was roughly 1.0-7.0%.

Germline V gene sequence: CDR1 LGHNA, CDR2 YNFKEQ. This CDR3 has 18 amino acids. The clonotype originates from a woman between 50 and 59 years old in good health. The chain recombines TRBV4-2 with TRBJ2-1; the D call of TRBD2 rests on TCRdb alone, since no DNA is present to check it. Sequencing was performed on blood T cells: a sorted CD56 or NKG2C T cell subset, CD4+ or CD8+ T cells, or bulk PBMC T cells (not recorded which). CDR3 sequence: CASSQDGGLAGGYNEQFF.